These T cell receptor beta chains were read from a single sample in a study of blood T cell repertoires in COVID-19. Method: immunoSEQ multiplex PCR; TCRdb's copy keeps in-frame clones and lacks some. The sample lists about 670,000 clones; more than 80% were seen once. What was sequenced was peripheral blood. These receptors were obtained from a woman between 18 and 29 years old with acute or convalescent COVID-19. The CDR3 runs from the conserved cysteine through the conserved F or W. A D gene is named only where the DNA matches it firmly. The listing skips clone size in some rows; elsewhere it reads once, few, many or a size class.

cdr3_nt: TGTGCCATCAAACCGGGACAGGGGGACACCGGGGAGCTGTTTTTT; cdr3_aa: CAIKPGQGDTGELFF; d_call: TRBD1; v_call: TRBV10-3; j_call: TRBJ2-2; clone_size: NA
cdr3_nt: TGTGCCAGCAGCCAATCCCCGGGGAGAGGCACTGAAGCTTTCTTT; cdr3_aa: CASSQSPGRGTEAFF; d_call: NA; v_call: TRBV4-2; j_call: TRBJ1-1; clone_size: NA
cdr3_nt: TGTGCCAGCAGGGATCGACAACTAGCCAAAAACATTCAGTACTTC; cdr3_aa: CASRDRQLAKNIQYF; d_call: NA; v_call: TRBV2; j_call: TRBJ2-4; clone_size: NA
cdr3_nt: TGCGCCAGCTATCCCTGGGCAGGGGCGAACTATGGCTACACCTTC; cdr3_aa: CASYPWAGANYGYTF; d_call: NA; v_call: TRBV5-1; j_call: TRBJ1-2; clone_size: NA
cdr3_nt: TGCGCCAGCGGGGGTTCAGGGGCCCAGCATTTT; cdr3_aa: CASGGSGAQHF; d_call: NA; v_call: TRBV10-2; j_call: TRBJ1-5; clone_size: NA
cdr3_nt: TGTGCCAGCAGCCATAGTATGAATAGGCGGTTGGCTTTCTTT; cdr3_aa: CASSHSMNRRLAFF; d_call: NA; v_call: TRBV3-1/TRBV3-2; j_call: TRBJ1-1; clone_size: NA
cdr3_nt: TGTGCCAGCAGCCAAGGCGCGGGTGACTACTATGGCTACACCTTC; cdr3_aa: CASSQGAGDYYGYTF; d_call: NA; v_call: TRBV14; j_call: TRBJ1-2; clone_size: few
cdr3_nt: TGCGCCAGCAGCTTCACAGGGTTGACTGGAAACACCATATATTTT; cdr3_aa: CASSFTGLTGNTIYF; d_call: NA; v_call: TRBV5-1; j_call: TRBJ1-3; clone_size: NA
cdr3_nt: TGTGCCAGCAGGGGAACCGGGACAGGGCCCTACGAGCAGTACTTC; cdr3_aa: CASRGTGTGPYEQYF; d_call: TRBD1; v_call: TRBV6-5; j_call: TRBJ2-7; clone_size: NA
cdr3_nt: TGCGCCCAACCCCGGGGACAGGATCAGCCCCAGCATTTT; cdr3_aa: CAQPRGQDQPQHF; d_call: TRBD1; v_call: TRBV23-1; j_call: TRBJ1-5; clone_size: NA
cdr3_nt: TGCGCCAGCAGCTTGCAGGGAGGTGTCGGAGATACGCAGTATTTT; cdr3_aa: CASSLQGGVGDTQYF; d_call: NA; v_call: TRBV5-1; j_call: TRBJ2-3; clone_size: once
cdr3_nt: TGCGCCAGCAGCCAACCCCTGTGGGGACAGGGTTCCGGGGAGCTGTTTTTT; cdr3_aa: CASSQPLWGQGSGELFF; d_call: TRBD1; v_call: TRBV4-1; j_call: TRBJ2-2; clone_size: once
cdr3_nt: TGCGCCAGCAGCCAAGGATTCTCGGTAGCGGGGGGGCCAAGGACAGATACGCAGTATTTT; cdr3_aa: CASSQGFSVAGGPRTDTQYF; d_call: TRBD2; v_call: TRBV4-3; j_call: TRBJ2-3; clone_size: once
cdr3_nt: TGCGCCAGCAGCCAAGATAAACAGGGGGGGGAAAAACTGTTTTTT; cdr3_aa: CASSQDKQGGEKLFF; d_call: TRBD1; v_call: TRBV4-3; j_call: TRBJ1-4; clone_size: NA
cdr3_nt: TGTGCCAGCAGCCCTCTTGGGACTAGCGTCGGCGGGGAGCTGTTTTTT; cdr3_aa: CASSPLGTSVGGELFF; d_call: TRBD2; v_call: TRBV3-1/TRBV3-2; j_call: TRBJ2-2; clone_size: NA
cdr3_nt: TGTGCCAGCAGCGTAGGAGACGATTCATATGGCTACACCTTC; cdr3_aa: CASSVGDDSYGYTF; d_call: NA; v_call: TRBV5-5; j_call: TRBJ1-2; clone_size: NA
cdr3_nt: TGTGCCAGCAGCGTAGGTCCGAGACAGGACACAGATACGCAGTATTTT; cdr3_aa: CASSVGPRQDTDTQYF; d_call: NA; v_call: TRBV9; j_call: TRBJ2-3; clone_size: NA
cdr3_nt: TGTGCCAGCAGCTTGGTGGCTAGCGGGGGGGCCGCCGATGAGCAGTTCTTC; cdr3_aa: CASSLVASGGAADEQFF; d_call: TRBD2; v_call: TRBV5-4; j_call: TRBJ2-1; clone_size: NA
cdr3_nt: TGTGCCAGCAGCTTAGCTACTAGCGGGCCCCACAATGAGCAGTTCTTC; cdr3_aa: CASSLATSGPHNEQFF; d_call: TRBD2; v_call: TRBV7-2; j_call: TRBJ2-1; clone_size: NA
cdr3_nt: TGTGCCTGGAGAAAGGACAGTTCCTACGAGCAGTACTTC; cdr3_aa: CAWRKDSSYEQYF; d_call: NA; v_call: TRBV30; j_call: TRBJ2-7; clone_size: NA
cdr3_nt: TGTGCCACCAGTGATTCACGGACAGGGGGACATACGCAGTATTTT; cdr3_aa: CATSDSRTGGHTQYF; d_call: TRBD1; v_call: TRBV24-1; j_call: TRBJ2-3; clone_size: NA
cdr3_nt: TGTGCCAGCAGCCGTTTATTTCGGACAGGGGGAAATTCACCCCTCCACTTT; cdr3_aa: CASSRLFRTGGNSPLHF; d_call: TRBD1; v_call: TRBV5-8; j_call: TRBJ1-6; clone_size: few
cdr3_nt: TGTGCCACCAGTGATAGTAGAAGGGGGTACGAGCAGTACTTC; cdr3_aa: CATSDSRRGYEQYF; d_call: NA; v_call: TRBV24-1; j_call: TRBJ2-7; clone_size: NA
cdr3_nt: TGTGCCAGCAGTTTAGGGCGGAATTCACCCCTCCACTTT; cdr3_aa: CASSLGRNSPLHF; d_call: NA; v_call: TRBV12-3/TRBV12-4; j_call: TRBJ1-6; clone_size: NA
cdr3_nt: TGTGCCAGCAGTTCGTTAGCGGGGGGGGAGCTGTTTTTT; cdr3_aa: CASSSLAGGELFF; d_call: TRBD2; v_call: TRBV12-3/TRBV12-4; j_call: TRBJ2-2; clone_size: NA
cdr3_nt: TGTGCCAGCACCACGGGACAAGTTAATTCACCCCTCCACTTT; cdr3_aa: CASTTGQVNSPLHF; d_call: NA; v_call: TRBV9; j_call: TRBJ1-6; clone_size: NA
cdr3_nt: TGTGCCAGCAGCGAGGAGGGGACAGGACCCTACGAGCAGTACTTC; cdr3_aa: CASSEEGTGPYEQYF; d_call: TRBD1; v_call: TRBV9; j_call: TRBJ2-7; clone_size: NA
cdr3_nt: TGTGCCAGCAGCTTAGCCCAGGGGACGTCTGGAAACACCATATATTTT; cdr3_aa: CASSLAQGTSGNTIYF; d_call: NA; v_call: TRBV7-8; j_call: TRBJ1-3; clone_size: NA
cdr3_nt: TGTGCCACCAGCCCCGCGGGGGGGCCCTACGAGCAGTACTTC; cdr3_aa: CATSPAGGPYEQYF; d_call: TRBD2; v_call: TRBV24-1; j_call: TRBJ2-7; clone_size: NA
cdr3_nt: TGTGCCAGCAGTCTCGGGACAGTCTATGGCTACACCTTC; cdr3_aa: CASSLGTVYGYTF; d_call: TRBD1; v_call: TRBV12-3/TRBV12-4; j_call: TRBJ1-2; clone_size: once
cdr3_nt: TGTGCCAGCAGCTTAGGCTTGACTGGGAGCAATCAGCCCCAGCATTTT; cdr3_aa: CASSLGLTGSNQPQHF; d_call: NA; v_call: TRBV13; j_call: TRBJ1-5; clone_size: NA
cdr3_nt: TGTGCCAGCAGTACTACAGGGGGCGACGAGCAGTACTTC; cdr3_aa: CASSTTGGDEQYF; d_call: TRBD1; v_call: TRBV27; j_call: TRBJ2-7; clone_size: NA
cdr3_nt: TGCGCCAGCAGCCCAGCACCACTAGCGGGGGGGAACACCGGGGAGCTGTTTTTT; cdr3_aa: CASSPAPLAGGNTGELFF; d_call: TRBD2; v_call: TRBV4-3; j_call: TRBJ2-2; clone_size: NA
cdr3_nt: TGTGCCAGCACTCCGGGAAGCTCCTACGAGCAGTACTTC; cdr3_aa: CASTPGSSYEQYF; d_call: NA; v_call: TRBV9; j_call: TRBJ2-7; clone_size: NA
cdr3_nt: TGTGCCAGCAGCCACGGACAGGGTTCCTACAATGAGCAGTTCTTC; cdr3_aa: CASSHGQGSYNEQFF; d_call: TRBD1; v_call: TRBV13; j_call: TRBJ2-1; clone_size: NA
cdr3_nt: TGTGCCACCAGTGATTCCAGAACAGGGTCCCGGGATGGCTACACCTTC; cdr3_aa: CATSDSRTGSRDGYTF; d_call: NA; v_call: TRBV24-1; j_call: TRBJ1-2; clone_size: NA
cdr3_nt: TGTGCCAGCACGCGGGACACCGGGGAGCTGTTTTTT; cdr3_aa: CASTRDTGELFF; d_call: NA; v_call: TRBV9; j_call: TRBJ2-2; clone_size: NA
cdr3_nt: TGTGCCAGCAGCCGCCTAGCGGGGGCCTCCTACGAGCAGTACTTC; cdr3_aa: CASSRLAGASYEQYF; d_call: TRBD2; v_call: TRBV3-1/TRBV3-2; j_call: TRBJ2-7; clone_size: few
cdr3_nt: TGTGCCAGCAGTTCCCGGTCGCCTATACACACCGGGGAGCTGTTTTTT; cdr3_aa: CASSSRSPIHTGELFF; d_call: NA; v_call: TRBV28; j_call: TRBJ2-2; clone_size: NA
cdr3_nt: TGTGCCAGCAGCTTGGACAGGGTGAGCGACGAGCAGTACTTC; cdr3_aa: CASSLDRVSDEQYF; d_call: TRBD1; v_call: TRBV6-5; j_call: TRBJ2-7; clone_size: NA
cdr3_nt: TGTGCCAGCAGTGAAGACGCAGGGCTGAATAATTCACCCCTCCACTTT; cdr3_aa: CASSEDAGLNNSPLHF; d_call: NA; v_call: TRBV2; j_call: TRBJ1-6; clone_size: NA
cdr3_nt: TGCGCCAGCAGCCAAGTCAGGGGCGAGCAGTACTTC; cdr3_aa: CASSQVRGEQYF; d_call: NA; v_call: TRBV4-1; j_call: TRBJ2-7; clone_size: NA
cdr3_nt: TGTGCCAGCAGTTATTGGCGGGGGGCCGTCACAGATACGCAGTATTTT; cdr3_aa: CASSYWRGAVTDTQYF; d_call: TRBD2; v_call: TRBV6-5; j_call: TRBJ2-3; clone_size: NA
cdr3_nt: TGTGCCAGCAGTGACCCCCGACTACTAGCGGGGGGTTTGAATGAGCAGTTCTTC; cdr3_aa: CASSDPRLLAGGLNEQFF; d_call: TRBD2; v_call: TRBV6-4; j_call: TRBJ2-1; clone_size: NA
cdr3_nt: TGTGCCACCAGTGATTCGACAGGGGGCTTTTATGGCTACACCTTC; cdr3_aa: CATSDSTGGFYGYTF; d_call: TRBD1; v_call: TRBV24-1; j_call: TRBJ1-2; clone_size: NA
cdr3_nt: TGCGCCAGCAGCTTGGTTTCGAGTGACACCGGGGAGCTGTTTTTT; cdr3_aa: CASSLVSSDTGELFF; d_call: NA; v_call: TRBV5-1; j_call: TRBJ2-2; clone_size: NA
cdr3_nt: TGTGCCTGGAGCAACGGGGGGGGGAGCGATGAGCAGTTCTTC; cdr3_aa: CAWSNGGGSDEQFF; d_call: TRBD2; v_call: TRBV30; j_call: TRBJ2-1; clone_size: NA
cdr3_nt: TGTGCCAGCAGCTTCCCCTTTGGAGGGAGGATCACTGAAGCTTTCTTT; cdr3_aa: CASSFPFGGRITEAFF; d_call: NA; v_call: TRBV7-2; j_call: TRBJ1-1; clone_size: once
cdr3_nt: TGTGCCAGTGGGCGGGACAGGGAGGGTCAGCCCCAGCATTTT; cdr3_aa: CASGRDREGQPQHF; d_call: TRBD1; v_call: TRBV2; j_call: TRBJ1-5; clone_size: NA
cdr3_nt: TGTGCCAGCAGCCAAGAGACTAGCGGGGATGAGCAGTTCTTC; cdr3_aa: CASSQETSGDEQFF; d_call: TRBD2; v_call: TRBV3-1/TRBV3-2; j_call: TRBJ2-1; clone_size: NA